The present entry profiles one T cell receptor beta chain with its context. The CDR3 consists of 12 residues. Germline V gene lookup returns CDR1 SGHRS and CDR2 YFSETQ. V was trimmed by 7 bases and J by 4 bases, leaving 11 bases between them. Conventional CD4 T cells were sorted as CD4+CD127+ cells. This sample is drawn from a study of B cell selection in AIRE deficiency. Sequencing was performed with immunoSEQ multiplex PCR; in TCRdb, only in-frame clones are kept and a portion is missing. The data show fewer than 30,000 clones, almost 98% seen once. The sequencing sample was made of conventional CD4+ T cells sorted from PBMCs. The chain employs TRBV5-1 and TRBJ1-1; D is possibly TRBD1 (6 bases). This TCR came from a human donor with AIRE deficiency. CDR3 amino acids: CASSRGGTEAFF. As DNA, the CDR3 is TGCGCCAGCTCCAGGGGAGGCACTGAAGCTTTCTTT.